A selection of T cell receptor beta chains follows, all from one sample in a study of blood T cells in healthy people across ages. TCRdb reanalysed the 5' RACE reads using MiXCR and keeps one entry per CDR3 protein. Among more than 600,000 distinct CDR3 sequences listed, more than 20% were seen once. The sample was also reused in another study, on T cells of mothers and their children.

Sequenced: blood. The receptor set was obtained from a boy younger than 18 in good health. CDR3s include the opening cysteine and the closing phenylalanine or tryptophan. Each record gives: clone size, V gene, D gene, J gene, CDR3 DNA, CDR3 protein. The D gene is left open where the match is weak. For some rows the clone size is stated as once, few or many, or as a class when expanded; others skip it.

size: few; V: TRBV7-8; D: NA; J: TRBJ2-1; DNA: TGTGCCAGCAGCTTAGTATCCGGTGAGCAGTTCTTC; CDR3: CASSLVSGEQFF
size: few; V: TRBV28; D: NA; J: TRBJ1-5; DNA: TGTGCCAGCAGTTCCGGTACAGGTTCCGCGCGCAATCAGCCCCAGCATTTT; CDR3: CASSSGTGSARNQPQHF
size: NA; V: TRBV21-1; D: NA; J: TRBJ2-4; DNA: TGTGCCAGCAGCAGGCACTCGTCCTTC; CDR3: CASSRHSSF
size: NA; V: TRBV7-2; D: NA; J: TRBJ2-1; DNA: TGTGCCAGCAGCTTAGATCTGGGTGAGCAGTTCTTC; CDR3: CASSLDLGEQFF
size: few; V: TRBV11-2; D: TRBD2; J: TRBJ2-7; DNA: TGTGCCAGCAGCTCGGGGAGCGGGAGCAGAGCGCAGTACTTC; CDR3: CASSSGSGSRAQYF
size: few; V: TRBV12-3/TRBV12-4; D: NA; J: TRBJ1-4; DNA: TGTGCCAGCAGTCAATTGGGACGCACTAATGAAAAACTGTTTTTT; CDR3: CASSQLGRTNEKLFF
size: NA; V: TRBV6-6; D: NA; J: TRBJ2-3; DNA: TGTGCCAGCAGTTGGGAGAGAGGTATAGATACGCAGTATTTT; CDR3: CASSWERGIDTQYF
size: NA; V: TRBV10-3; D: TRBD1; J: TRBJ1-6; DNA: TGTGCCATCAGTGAGAGGGGGACAGGGGACTCACCCCTCCACTTT; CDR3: CAISERGTGDSPLHF
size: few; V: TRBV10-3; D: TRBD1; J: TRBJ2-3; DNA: TGTGCCATCAAACAGGGGGGCACAGATACGCAGTATTTT; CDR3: CAIKQGGTDTQYF
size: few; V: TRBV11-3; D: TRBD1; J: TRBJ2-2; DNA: TGTGCCAGCCACAGGGGACCCGGGGAGCTGTTTTTT; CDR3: CASHRGPGELFF
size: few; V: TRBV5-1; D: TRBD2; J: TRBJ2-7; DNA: TGCGCCAGCAGCTTGGGTGGGGAGGGCCCTTCCTACGAGCAGTACTTC; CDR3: CASSLGGEGPSYEQYF
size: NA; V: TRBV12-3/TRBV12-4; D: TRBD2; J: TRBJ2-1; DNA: TGTGCCAGCAGTTTAGGCGGGGGGGCCGGAGAGCAGTTCTTC; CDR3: CASSLGGGAGEQFF
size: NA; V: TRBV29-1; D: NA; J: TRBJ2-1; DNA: TGCAGCGTTGAAGTAATAACTCTTGAGCAGTTCTTC; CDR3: CSVEVITLEQFF
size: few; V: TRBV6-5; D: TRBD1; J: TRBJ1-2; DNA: TGTGCCAGCAGTCGCGTGGGACAGGGCTCACTCTACACCTTC; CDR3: CASSRVGQGSLYTF
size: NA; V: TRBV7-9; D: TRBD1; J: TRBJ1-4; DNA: TGTGCCAGCAGCTTAGGACGACAGGGCTCTCTGACTAATGAAAAACTGTTTTTT; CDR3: CASSLGRQGSLTNEKLFF
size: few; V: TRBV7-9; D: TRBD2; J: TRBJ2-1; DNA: TGTGCCAGCAGCTTAGAGCCTAGCGGGAGAGGCCACCAGTTCTTC; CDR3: CASSLEPSGRGHQFF